The table lists the clone carrying this T cell receptor beta chain with a few counts. The sample belongs to a study of cytomegalovirus exposure and HLA in healthy donors. Use of 60 Vbeta and 13 Jbeta primers characterized the PCR. Only in-frame clones appear in the TCRdb table, and some are missing; sequencing was by immunoSEQ multiplex PCR. The sample consists of under 100,000 clones, about 9.5% of them appearing once. The V and J ends lost 1 base and 4 bases respectively, with 7 bases between them. The CDR3 has 13 residues. The germline CDR1 and CDR2 sequences are SGHTA and FQGTGA. This sequence was found in a man aged 55-75 years in good health and CMV-seropositive. The V and J genes are TRBV7-3 and TRBJ1-1, with no clear D. Sequencing was performed on PBMCs. This CDR3 is CASSLNSGTEAFF. DNA for the CDR3: TGTGCCAGCAGCTTAAATTCAGGCACTGAAGCTTTCTTT. The full variable domain, rest sourced from reference TRBV7-3 and TRBJ1-1, is GAGVSQTPSNKVTEKGKYVELRCDPISGHTALYWYRQSLGQGPEFLIYFQGTGAADDSGLPNDRFFAVRPEGSVSTLKIQRTERGDSAVYLCASSLNSGTEAFFGQGTRLTVV.